One sample yielded the 7 T cell receptor beta chains listed below, sequenced in a study of response to subunit inactivated influenza vaccine. TCRdb processed the RT-PCR reads anew with MiXCR; each CDR3 protein has one entry. The top ten hold roughly 11% of the sample, which has hundreds of thousands of distinct CDR3 sequences, 15% to 18% seen once. Sequences were derived from PBMCs from blood, sampled about 12 days after vaccination. The receptor source for this set is a man between 50 and 59 years old who received an inactivated influenza vaccine.

This clonotype has at least ten counts. This sequence joins TRBV10-3 and TRBJ1-6; TRBD1 is a possible D gene (5 bases). The CDR3 is 16 amino acids. V lost 3 bases to trimming and J lost 7 bases, with 16 bases between them. Germline CDR1 reads ENHRY; CDR2 reads SYGVKD. Here the CDR3 reads CAISDRSGTGNSPLHF. The CDR3 coding sequence is TGTGCCATCAGTGATCGATCCGGGACGGGGAATTCACCCCTCCACTTT.

This rearrangement joins TRBV6-6 to TRBJ2-7; D gene uncertain. This CDR3 comprises 16 residues. Trimming pared 6 bases from V and 2 bases from J, leaving 20 bases between. Germline CDR1 is MNHNY and CDR2 is SVGAGI (reference sequence). The CDR3 DNA is TGTGCCAGCAGACCGCAACAAGGCCTAAATACCTACGAGCAGTACTTC. Translating it yields CASRPQQGLNTYEQYF.

This sequence joins TRBV6-2 or TRBV6-3 and TRBJ2-7, with TRBD1 matching over 8 bases. Germline CDR1 is MNHEY and CDR2 is SVGEGT. This CDR3 spans 15 amino acids. Trimming cost V 5 bases and J 6 bases; bases outside gene matches: 12. The CDR3 loop is CASSRILGQGGEQYF. The CDR3 DNA sequence: TGTGCCAGCAGTCGCATCCTAGGACAGGGCGGCGAGCAGTACTTC.

In nucleotides, the CDR3 is TGTGCCAGCACGGACCAGCCGAGCATATCTCGCTCCTACGAGCAGTACTTC. This encodes CASTDQPSISRSYEQYF. This chain links TRBV12-3 or TRBV12-4 with TRBJ2-7; D call uncertain. V was cut by 7 bases and J by 0 bases, with 22 bases left in between. This CDR3 comprises 17 residues.

This chain uses TRBV15 with TRBJ2-1, with D maybe TRBD1 (5 bases). Between the trimmed V and J ends, which lost 0 bases and 7 bases, there was a span of 16 bases. Germline V lookup: CDR1 LNHNV, CDR2 YYDKDF (reference sequence). The CDR3 totals 16 residues. The CDR3 DNA sequence: TGTGCCACCAGCAGAGAGCCCGGAGTCACAGGTAATGAGCAGTTCTTC. Its translation is CATSREPGVTGNEQFF.

The table lists this clonotype with a few counts. The chain joins TRBV11-2 to TRBJ2-1; 8 bases fit TRBD2. Trimming at V came to 5 bases and at J to 0 bases, leaving 6 bases not matched to a gene. The germline gives CDR1 SGHAT, CDR2 FQNNGV. The CDR3 is 16 amino acids. DNA for the CDR3: TGTGCCAGCAGCCCCGGTAGCGGGAACTCCTACAATGAGCAGTTCTTC. As protein: CASSPGSGNSYNEQFF.

This clonotype was found a few times. The V and J genes are TRBV29-1 and TRBJ2-7, with D perhaps being TRBD1 or TRBD2 (5 bases each). V lost 1 base to trimming and J lost 2 bases, with 12 bases between them. The CDR3 runs to 14 residues. Germline V CDR1 and CDR2: SQVTM, ANQGSEA. This CDR3 is CSVEGGWRTYEQYF. The CDR3 DNA reads TGCAGCGTTGAAGGGGGGTGGCGGACCTACGAGCAGTACTTC.